One and the same sample provided the 4 T cell receptor beta chains below, sequenced in a study of T-cell reconstitution after alpha-beta-depleted transplantation in children. TCRbeta library construction was performed incorporating unique molecular identifiers. MiXCR, run by TCRdb on the PCR reads, gives a single entry per CDR3 protein. The table includes about 610,000 distinct CDR3 sequences, 10% detected once. The source material was PBMCs from the stem cell graft donor, sampled from the stem cell graft. The origin of the receptors is a human donor who donated a stem cell graft to a child with acute myeloid leukemia.

This clonotype was detected a few times. The chain joins TRBV29-1 to TRBJ2-5, with D possibly called TRBD1 or TRBD2 (6 bases each). The CDR3 has 13 amino acids. From germline, CDR1 is SQVTM and CDR2 ANQGSEA. Deletions cut 5 bases from V and 2 bases from J, with 12 bases between. This chain's CDR3 is CSVPGAYQETQYF. In nucleotides, the CDR3 is TGCAGCGTTCCGGGGGCCTATCAAGAGACCCAGTACTTC.

V gene TRBV6-2 or TRBV6-3 combines with J gene TRBJ1-1, with D unresolved. The germline V and J ends were trimmed by 4 bases and 3 bases, with 9 bases remaining between them. This CDR3 has 13 residues. Per the germline V gene, CDR1 is MNHEY and CDR2 is SVGEGT. This CDR3 reads CASSFGSYTEAFF. The DNA for the CDR3 is TGTGCCAGCAGTTTTGGGTCCTACACTGAAGCTTTCTTT.

This sequence joins TRBV5-4 and TRBJ2-4; TRBD1 is a possible D gene (6 bases). Germline V lookup: CDR1 SGHNT, CDR2 YYREEE (reference sequence). The CDR3 extends over 13 amino acids. The ends were cut back, 4 bases at V and 8 bases at J, with 13 bases in the middle. As DNA, the CDR3 is TGTGCCAGCAGCGGAACAGGGCAGGACATTCAGTACTTC. Protein product: CASSGTGQDIQYF.

This clonotype occurred a few times. The chain couples TRBV15 to TRBJ2-3, with D possibly matching TRBD1 (6 bases). CDR1 and CDR2 (germline): LNHNV, YYDKDF (reference sequence). The CDR3 consists of 15 residues. V lost 3 bases, J lost 0 bases, and 10 bases lay in between. CDR3 residues: CATSSGQLSTDTQYF. CDR3 sequence (DNA): TGTGCCACCAGCAGCGGACAGCTTAGCACAGATACGCAGTATTTT.